One sample yielded the 17 T cell receptor beta chains listed below, sequenced in a study of tumor-infiltrating lymphocytes in primary liver carcinoma. Starting material for RNA and DNA co-extraction consisted of roughly 20-34 mg of unsorted bulk tissue. The investigators made TCR beta cDNA from roughly 0.55 ug total RNA, using a constant-region primer. Researchers made the TCR beta libraries by running three nested multiplex PCR rounds with slightly modified ARM-PCR. A C-beta reverse primer and TRBV1-TRBV30 forward primers served in each of the first two PCR rounds, at 10 cycles apiece. TCRdb recomputed calls from the multiplex PCR reads with MiXCR, one row per CDR3 protein. The table has 35,000 to 50,000 distinct CDR3 sequences, 60% to 80% seen once; the top ten hold roughly 38%. The sample comprised tumor-adjacent normal liver tissue. These receptor sequences come from a woman under 40 with primary liver carcinoma and hepatitis B virus infection.

The chain uses TRBV6-1 and TRBJ2-2; D is undetermined. The CDR3 extends over 12 amino acids. Germline V gives CDR1 MNHNS, CDR2 SASEGT. V was clipped by 4 bases and J by 9 bases, with 9 bases between them. Here the CDR3 DNA reads TGTGCCAGCAGTGTGGTTAGCAGGGAGCTGTTTTTT. Translating gives CASSVVSRELFF.

The table lists this clonotype with many counts. V usage is TRBV24-1 and J usage is TRBJ1-1; the match to TRBD1 covers 9 bases. Germline CDR1 reads KGHDR; CDR2 reads SFDVKD. The trim removed 6 bases at V and 4 bases at J, leaving 5 bases unmatched. The CDR3 has 14 amino acids. The CDR3 here is CATSSGTGSTEAFF. For the CDR3, the DNA is TGTGCCACCAGTTCCGGGACAGGGAGCACTGAAGCTTTCTTT.

Concerning this clonotype: The junction departs from the called germline gene at one end, perhaps through a read error. The chain uses TRBV6-2 or TRBV6-3 and TRBJ1-3; possible D gene TRBD1, 5 bases. Germline V CDR1 and CDR2: MNHEY, SVGEGT. The CDR3 loop spans 15 amino acids. The CDR3 bases are TGTGGCAGCAGTTCCGACACAGGCTCTGGAAACACCTTATATTTT. It yields the protein CGSSSDTGSGNTLYF.

This clonotype was counted between two and nine times. The chain employs TRBV7-2 and TRBJ1-6; 7 bases are a match to TRBD1. Per germline, CDR1 SGHTA and CDR2 FQGNSA. The ends lost 5 bases at V and 4 bases at J; junction bases unmatched: 8. CDR3 size: 16 residues. The CDR3 coding sequence is TGTGCCAGCAGCCCAGAGGCAGGGGGTTATAATTCACCCCTCCACTTT. Residues: CASSPEAGGYNSPLHF.

Concerning this clonotype: A junction boundary mismatches the germline segment, possibly from a read error. The chain recombines TRBV4-1 with TRBJ2-6; no reliable D call. Looked up from germline, CDR1 is MGHRA and CDR2 is YSYEKL. The CDR3 loop spans 15 amino acids. CDR3 DNA: TGCGTCAGCAGCCAAGGCAACTCTGGGGTCAACGTCCTGACTTTC. This encodes CVSSQGNSGVNVLTF.

J is TRBJ1-1 and V is TRBV11-3; no clear D. Trimming cost V 11 bases and J 13 bases, with 32 bases left between them. The CDR3 runs to 15 residues. Germline CDR1 is SGHNT and CDR2 is YENEEA. This CDR3 reads CASGQWAPISTEVFF. Here the CDR3 DNA reads TGTGCCTCCGGTCAGTGGGCGCCAATCTCCACTGAGGTTTTCTTT.

Points on this clonotype: Its ends do not fully match the called genes, so a read error is possible. The chain joins TRBV5-5 to TRBJ1-1, with D possibly being TRBD1 (5 bases). Per germline, CDR1 SGHKS and CDR2 YYEKEE (reference sequence). The CDR3 has 14 amino acids. The CDR3 protein is CASKWGGMNTEGFF. As DNA, the CDR3 is TGTGCCAGCAAATGGGGCGGGATGAACACTGAAGGTTTCTTT.

Comments on this clonotype: Because it lacks the conserved phenylalanine or tryptophan at the end, this CDR3 is likely a read error. This sequence joins TRBV11-2 and TRBJ2-3; 8 bases line up with TRBD2. Germline V gene lookup returns CDR1 SGHAT and CDR2 FQNNGV. The CDR3 runs to 17 residues. CDR3 sequence (DNA): TGTGCTAGCAGCGATCGAGGGAGCGGGAGCCTCACAGATACGCAGTATTCT. Translating gives CASSDRGSGSLTDTQYS.

As for this clonotype: At one boundary the junction diverges from the germline segment, which might be a read error. The chain couples TRBV11-2 to TRBJ2-2; a weak D match, TRBD1 (6 bases). Looked up from germline, CDR1 is SGHAT and CDR2 is FQNNGV. This CDR3 comprises 12 residues. The CDR3, as DNA: TGTGCCAGCAGCGCGGAGCAAGGGGGGCTGTTTTTT. It translates to CASSAEQGGLFF. Full variable domain (remainder filled in from reference TRBV11-2 and TRBJ2-2): EAGVAQSPRYKIIEKRQSVAFWCNPISGHATLYWYQQILGQGPKLLIQFQNNGVVDDSQLPKDRFSAERLKGVDSTLKIQPAKLEDSAVYLCASSAEQGGLFFGEGSRLTVL.

The rearrangement uses TRBV4-2 and TRBJ1-2, with a possible D match to TRBD1 (6 bases). V gave up 8 bases and J gave up 7 bases, with 20 bases separating them. Germline CDR1 and CDR2: LGHNA and YNFKEQ. This CDR3 region has 14 residues. The CDR3 protein is CASGRTGSACGYTF. CDR3 DNA sequence: TGTGCCAGCGGCCGAACAGGGTCTGCCTGTGGCTACACCTTC.

Remarks on this clonotype: The CDR3 does not end in the conserved phenylalanine or tryptophan, so this is likely a read error. The V gene is TRBV4-2, the J gene TRBJ2-7; 9 positions match TRBD2. V lost 2 bases and J lost 0; bases outside the gene matches: 2. The CDR3 length is 15 residues. CDR1 and CDR2 (germline): LGHNA, YNFKEQ. The CDR3, as DNA: TGTGCCAGCAGCCAAAGGACTAGCGTCTCCTACGAGCAGTACTAT. Protein: CASSQRTSVSYEQYY.

Remarks on this clonotype: The conserved phenylalanine or tryptophan is not found at the CDR3 terminus, so this likely reflects a read error. Because the CDR3's place on the DNA is in doubt, the DNA is left out and the CDR3 is given as listed by TCRdb. This chain uses TRBV11-2 with TRBJ2-3; the table assigns TRBD2, which was not confirmed against the DNA. Ends included, the CDR3 has 17 residues. In germline, CDR1 is SGHAT, CDR2 FQNNGV. This CDR3 reads CASSHRGNGSLTDTRYI.

This clonotype was seen just once. Mismatch with germline at one junction end may stem from a read error. The rearrangement uses TRBV20-1 and TRBJ2-3; 8 nucleotides agree with TRBD1. From germline, CDR1 is DFQATT and CDR2 SNEGSKA (reference sequence). This CDR3 region has 16 residues. CDR3 sequence: CIATGTIRGQADTQYF. CDR3 bases: TGCATTGCTACCGGGACAATCAGGGGGCAGGCAGATACGCAGTATTTT.

This chain joins TRBV6-1 and TRBJ2-2, with D tentatively TRBD2 (5 bases). The CDR3 is 14 residues long. Germline lookup yields CDR1 MNHNS and CDR2 SASEGT. The CDR3 spells CVNSFIREPGQPFF. In nucleotides, the CDR3 is TGTGTCAACTCATTCATCCGGGAACCCGGGCAACCGTTTTTT.

On this clonotype: The missing conserved phenylalanine or tryptophan at the end of this CDR3 makes a read error likely. The rearrangement uses TRBV5-4 and TRBJ1-1; D unclear. CDR1 and CDR2 (germline): SGHNT, YYREEE (reference sequence). This CDR3 has 13 residues. The V and J ends lost 2 bases and 1 base respectively, with 6 bases between them. The CDR3 region is CASSLYKNTEAFL. The CDR3 DNA reads TGTGCCAGCAGCTTATACAAGAACACTGAAGCTTTCTTA.

Remarks on this clonotype: This likely comes from a read error, as the CDR3 has no conserved phenylalanine or tryptophan at its end. The chain links TRBV5-5 to TRBJ2-6, with a tentative D call TRBD2 (5 bases). Germline V gene lookup returns CDR1 SGHKS and CDR2 YYEKEE (reference sequence). The CDR3 is made up of 14 amino acids. Deletions cut 8 bases from V and 9 bases from J, with 18 bases between. The CDR3, as DNA: TGTGCCAGTAGGGTCCATGCGGAGGACAACGTCCTGACTTTA. Translating it yields CASRVHAEDNVLTL.

In regard to this clonotype: The junction departs from the called germline gene at one end, perhaps through a read error. The chain is built from TRBV4-2 and TRBJ2-2, with 10 nucleotides matching TRBD1. Germline V gene lookup returns CDR1 LGHNA and CDR2 YNFKEQ. This CDR3 contains 17 residues. CDR3 coding DNA: TGTGCCAGCAGTCAACGGGGGACAGGGGTGAACACCGGGGAGCTGTCTTTT. The encoded protein is CASSQRGTGVNTGELSF.